This T cell receptor (beta chain) was obtained from a study of T-cell reconstitution after alpha-beta-depleted transplantation in children. Unique molecular identifiers tagged the TCRbeta library. TCRdb re-derived calls from the PCR reads in MiXCR, one entry per CDR3 protein. The data contain 700,000 to 950,000 distinct CDR3 sequences, roughly 15% of them singletons. The table lists this clonotype with a few counts. Its cognate antigen is unknown. The V gene lost 5 bases and the J gene lost 7 bases, with 11 bases spanning the gap. CDR3 length: 12 residues. CDR1 and CDR2 (germline): DFQATT, SNEGSKA (reference sequence). Study findings and constraints: There were some patients whose high TCRbeta diversity at day 60 came from surviving recipient T cells and thymic progenitors. It was reported that alpha-beta T cells came from several hundred expanded graft clones (about two months after transplant).

This TCR derives from a male patient aged 10-17 years who had a stem cell transplant for acute lymphoblastic leukemia, so the T cells may come from the graft donor. The V and J genes are TRBV20-1 and TRBJ1-4; D is possibly TRBD1 (6 bases). Sequences were derived from PBMCs, mostly from graft donor cells, sampled 360 days after TCRalphabeta/CD19-depleted stem cell transplant. The chain's CDR3 is CSAPSRGEKLFF. The CDR3 DNA is TGCAGTGCTCCATCCAGGGGTGAAAAACTGTTTTTT.